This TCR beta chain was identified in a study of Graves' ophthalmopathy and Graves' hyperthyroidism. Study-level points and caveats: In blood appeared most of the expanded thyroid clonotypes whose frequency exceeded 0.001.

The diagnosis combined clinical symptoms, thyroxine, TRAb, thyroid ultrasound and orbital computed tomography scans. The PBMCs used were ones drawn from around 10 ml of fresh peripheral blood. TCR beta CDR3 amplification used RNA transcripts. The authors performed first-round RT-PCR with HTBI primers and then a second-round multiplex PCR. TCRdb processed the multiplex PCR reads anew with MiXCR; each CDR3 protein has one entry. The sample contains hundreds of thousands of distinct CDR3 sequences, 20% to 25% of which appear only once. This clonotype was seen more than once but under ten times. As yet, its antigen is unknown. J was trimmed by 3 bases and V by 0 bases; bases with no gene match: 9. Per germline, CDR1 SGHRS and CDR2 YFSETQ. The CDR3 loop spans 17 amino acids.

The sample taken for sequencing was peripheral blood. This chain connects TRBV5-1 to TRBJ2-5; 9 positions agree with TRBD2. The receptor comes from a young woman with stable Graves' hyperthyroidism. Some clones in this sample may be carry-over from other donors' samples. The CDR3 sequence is CASSLGGGGALEETQYF. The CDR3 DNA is TGCGCCAGCAGCTTGGGAGGCGGGGGGGCCTTGGAAGAGACCCAGTACTTC.